Sequencing of this T cell receptor beta chain was carried out in a study of cytomegalovirus exposure and HLA in healthy donors. This clone was counted once. With 60 Vbeta and 13 Jbeta primers, the PCR was carried out. Using immunoSEQ multiplex PCR, the repertoire was profiled, and TCRdb retains in-frame clones only, with some absent. The table lists around 130,000 clones, around 72% of them singletons. Trimming took 4 bases from V and 5 from J, leaving 11 bases between them. Per germline, CDR1 SNHLY and CDR2 FYNNEI. The CDR3 loop spans 14 amino acids. The chain has TRBV2 and TRBJ2-2; the D is unclear. Sequencing was done on a sample of PBMCs. The origin of this receptor is a woman aged 18-29 years in good health and CMV-seronegative. CDR3 residues: CASSALRLTGELFF. The CDR3 DNA reads as TGTGCCAGCAGTGCACTCAGGCTTACCGGGGAGCTGTTTTTT.